The clone carrying this TCR beta chain occurred a few times. Its antigen remains unknown. This entry is derived from a study of T-cell memory formation after mild COVID-19. V lost 1 base and J 3 bases, leaving 10 bases between the germline ends. The germline gives CDR1 SGHRS, CDR2 YFSETQ. This CDR3 comprises 14 residues. Via MiXCR, TCRdb re-called the 5' RACE reads, giving one row per CDR3 protein. The data show about 170,000 distinct CDR3 sequences, roughly 13% seen once. General study results and limits: Later expanders leaned CD4+, whereas clones that contracted between day 15 and 85 were balanced CD4/CD8.

The TCR sequence derives from a man between 18 and 29 years old who had mild COVID-19 (a few samples of this study predate the infection). Cell type and time point are not known. The rearrangement links TRBV5-1 to TRBJ1-2, with TRBD1 as a possible D gene (6 bases). Sequenced material: PBMCs or a T cell subset sorted from them (not recorded which). CDR3 loop: CASSLQAGDYGYTF. DNA for the CDR3: TGCGCCAGCAGCTTGCAGGCAGGGGACTATGGCTACACCTTC. Complete variable domain (other parts from reference TRBV5-1 and TRBJ1-2): KAGVTQTPRYLIKTRGQQVTLSCSPISGHRSVSWYQQTPGQGLQFLFEYFSETQRNKGNFPGRFSGRQFSNSRSEMNVSTLELGDSALYLCASSLQAGDYGYTFGSGTRLTVV.